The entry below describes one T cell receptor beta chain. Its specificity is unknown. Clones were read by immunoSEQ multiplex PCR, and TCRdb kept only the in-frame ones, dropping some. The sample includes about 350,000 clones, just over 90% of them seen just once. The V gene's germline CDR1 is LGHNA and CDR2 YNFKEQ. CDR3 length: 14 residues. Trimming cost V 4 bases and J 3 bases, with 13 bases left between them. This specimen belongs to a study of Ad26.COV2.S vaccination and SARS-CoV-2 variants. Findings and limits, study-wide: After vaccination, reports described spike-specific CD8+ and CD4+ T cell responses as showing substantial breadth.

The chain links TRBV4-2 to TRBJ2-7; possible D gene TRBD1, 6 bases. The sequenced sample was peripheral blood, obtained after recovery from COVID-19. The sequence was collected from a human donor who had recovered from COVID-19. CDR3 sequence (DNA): TGTGCCAGCAGCCCGACGGGACAAGGCTACGAGCAGTACTTC. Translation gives CASSPTGQGYEQYF.